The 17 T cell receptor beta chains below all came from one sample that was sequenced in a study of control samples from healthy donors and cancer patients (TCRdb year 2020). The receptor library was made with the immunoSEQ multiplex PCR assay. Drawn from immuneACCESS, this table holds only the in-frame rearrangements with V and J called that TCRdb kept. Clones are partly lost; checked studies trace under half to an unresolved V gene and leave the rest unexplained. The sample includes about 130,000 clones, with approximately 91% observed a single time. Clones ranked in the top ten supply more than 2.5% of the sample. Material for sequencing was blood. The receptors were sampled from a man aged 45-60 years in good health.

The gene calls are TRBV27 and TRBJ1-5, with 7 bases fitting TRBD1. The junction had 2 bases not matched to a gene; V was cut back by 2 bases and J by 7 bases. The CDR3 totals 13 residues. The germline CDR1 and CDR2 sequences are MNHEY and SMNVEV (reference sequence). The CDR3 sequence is CASSLARGQPQHF. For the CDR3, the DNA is TGTGCCAGCAGTTTAGCCAGGGGGCAGCCCCAGCATTTT.

The CDR3 region has the DNA TGTGCCAGCAGCTTAACAGGACCCACAGGGGGCGGCGAGCAGTACTTC. Its protein product is CASSLTGPTGGGEQYF. The chain couples TRBV13 to TRBJ2-7, with TRBD1 identical over 9 bases. Germline CDR1 PRHDT, CDR2 FYEKMQ (reference sequence). V was clipped by 2 bases and J by 6 bases; unmatched bases: 11. CDR3 length equals 16 residues. Full variable domain (outside the CDR3, taken from reference TRBV13 and TRBJ2-7): AAGVIQSPRHLIKEKRETATLKCYPIPRHDTVYWYQQGPGQDPQFLISFYEKMQSDKGSIPDRFSAQQFSDYHSELNMSSLELGDSALYFCASSLTGPTGGGEQYFGPGTRLTVT.

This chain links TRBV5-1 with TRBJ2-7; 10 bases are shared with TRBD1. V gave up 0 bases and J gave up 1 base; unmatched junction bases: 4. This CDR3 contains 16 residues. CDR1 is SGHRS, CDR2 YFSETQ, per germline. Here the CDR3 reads CASSLEGQGESYEQYF. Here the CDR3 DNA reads TGCGCCAGCAGCTTGGAAGGACAGGGGGAATCCTACGAGCAGTACTTC.

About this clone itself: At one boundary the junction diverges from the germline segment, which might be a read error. The CDR3 is CASSLDGGQQPQHF. In DNA, the CDR3 is TGCGCCAGCAGTTTGGACGGCGGGCAACAGCCCCAGCATTTT. The chain is built from TRBV5-1 and TRBJ1-5, with D unresolved. Looked up from germline, CDR1 is SGHRS and CDR2 is YFSETQ. This CDR3 has 14 amino acids.

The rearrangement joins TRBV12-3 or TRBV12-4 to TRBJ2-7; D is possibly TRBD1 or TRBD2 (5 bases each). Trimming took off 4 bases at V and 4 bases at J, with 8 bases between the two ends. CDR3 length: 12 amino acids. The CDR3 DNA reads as TGTGCCAGCAGTTATGAGGGGTACGAGCAGTACTTC. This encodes CASSYEGYEQYF.

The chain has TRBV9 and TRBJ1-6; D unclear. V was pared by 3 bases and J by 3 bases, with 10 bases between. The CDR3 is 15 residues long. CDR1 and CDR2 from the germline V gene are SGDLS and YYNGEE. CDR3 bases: TGTGCCAGCAGCGCCCGACCGAACTATAATTCACCCCTCCACTTT. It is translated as CASSARPNYNSPLHF. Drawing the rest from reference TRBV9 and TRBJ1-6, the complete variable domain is DSGVTQTPKHLITATGQRVTLRCSPRSGDLSVYWYQQSLDQGLQFLIQYYNGEERAKGNILERFSAQQFPDLHSELNLSSLELGDSALYFCASSARPNYNSPLHFGNGTRLTVT.

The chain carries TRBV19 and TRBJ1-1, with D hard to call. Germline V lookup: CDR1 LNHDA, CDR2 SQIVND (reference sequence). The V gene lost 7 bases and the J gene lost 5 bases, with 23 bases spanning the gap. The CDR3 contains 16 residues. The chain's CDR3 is CASIPQSRAQRTEAFF. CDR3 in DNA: TGTGCCAGTATTCCACAATCCCGGGCACAGAGGACTGAAGCTTTCTTT.

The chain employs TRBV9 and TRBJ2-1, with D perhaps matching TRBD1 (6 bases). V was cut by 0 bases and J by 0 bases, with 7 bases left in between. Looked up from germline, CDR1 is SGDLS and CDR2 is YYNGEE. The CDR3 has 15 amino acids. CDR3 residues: CASSVVRGSYNEQFF. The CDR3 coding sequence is TGTGCCAGCAGCGTAGTCAGGGGCTCCTACAATGAGCAGTTCTTC.

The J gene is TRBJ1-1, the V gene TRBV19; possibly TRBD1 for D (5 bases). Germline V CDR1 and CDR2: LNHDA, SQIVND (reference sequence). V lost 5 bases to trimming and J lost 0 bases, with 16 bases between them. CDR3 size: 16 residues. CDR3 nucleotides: TGTGCCAGTAGTTTTATCGGGCAGGGCATGAACACTGAAGCTTTCTTT. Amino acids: CASSFIGQGMNTEAFF.

The CDR3 region has the DNA TGTGCCAGCAGTTACTCGACCGGGGCTACCTACAATGAGCAGTTCTTC. Translating it yields CASSYSTGATYNEQFF. V is TRBV6-6 and J is TRBJ2-1, with D perhaps being TRBD1 or TRBD2 (5 bases each). Trimming pared 0 bases from V and 2 bases from J, leaving 11 bases between. The CDR3 contains 16 residues. Germline lookup yields CDR1 MNHNY and CDR2 SVGAGI (reference sequence).

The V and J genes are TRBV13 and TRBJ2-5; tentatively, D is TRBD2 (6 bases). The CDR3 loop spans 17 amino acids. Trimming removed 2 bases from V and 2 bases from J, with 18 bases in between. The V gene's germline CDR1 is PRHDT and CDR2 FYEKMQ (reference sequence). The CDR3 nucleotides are TGTGCCAGCAGCTTATTAGGAGACCTGGGACTGCAAGAGACCCAGTACTTC. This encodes CASSLLGDLGLQETQYF.

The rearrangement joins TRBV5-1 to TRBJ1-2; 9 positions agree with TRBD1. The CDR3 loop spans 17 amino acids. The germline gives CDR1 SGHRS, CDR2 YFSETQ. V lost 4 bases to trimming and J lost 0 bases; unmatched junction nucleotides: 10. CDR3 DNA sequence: TGCGCCAGCAGCCTATCAGGGACAGGGATAACTAACTATGGCTACACCTTC. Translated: CASSLSGTGITNYGYTF.

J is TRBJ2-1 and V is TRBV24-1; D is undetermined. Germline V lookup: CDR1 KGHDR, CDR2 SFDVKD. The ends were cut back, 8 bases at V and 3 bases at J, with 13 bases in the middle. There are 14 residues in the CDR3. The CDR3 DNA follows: TGTGCCACCAAGGGCCCTGCCTTCTACAATGAGCAGTTCTTC. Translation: CATKGPAFYNEQFF.

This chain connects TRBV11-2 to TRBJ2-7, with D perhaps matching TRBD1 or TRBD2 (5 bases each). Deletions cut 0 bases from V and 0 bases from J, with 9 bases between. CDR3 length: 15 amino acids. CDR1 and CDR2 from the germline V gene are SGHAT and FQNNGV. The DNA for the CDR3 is TGTGCCAGCAGCTTAGATCCAGGGAGCTCCTACGAGCAGTACTTC. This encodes CASSLDPGSSYEQYF.

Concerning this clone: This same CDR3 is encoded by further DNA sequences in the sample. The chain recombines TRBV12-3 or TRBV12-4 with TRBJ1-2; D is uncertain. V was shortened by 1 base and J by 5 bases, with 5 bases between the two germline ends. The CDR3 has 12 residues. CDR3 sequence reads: CASSLVSYGYTF. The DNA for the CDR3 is TGTGCCAGCAGTTTAGTCAGTTATGGCTACACCTTC.

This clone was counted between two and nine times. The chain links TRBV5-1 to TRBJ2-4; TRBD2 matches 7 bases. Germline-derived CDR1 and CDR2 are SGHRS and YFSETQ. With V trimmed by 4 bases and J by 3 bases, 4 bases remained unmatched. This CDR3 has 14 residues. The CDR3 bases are TGCGCCAGCAGCCTGGCGGGGGACAAAAACATTCAGTACTTC. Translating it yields CASSLAGDKNIQYF.

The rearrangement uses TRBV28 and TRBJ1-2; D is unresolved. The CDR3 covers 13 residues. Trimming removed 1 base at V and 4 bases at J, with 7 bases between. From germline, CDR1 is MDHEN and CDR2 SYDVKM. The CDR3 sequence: CASSLSWAYGYTF. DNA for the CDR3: TGTGCCAGCAGTTTATCTTGGGCCTATGGCTACACCTTC.